The source of this T cell receptor (beta chain) is a study of pediatric ulcerative colitis. Concerning this clone itself: The antigen remains undetermined.

TCRdb keeps only in-frame clones here, not all; method: immunoSEQ multiplex PCR. Here the sample spans over 45,000 clones, over 70% being singletons. The rectum was sampled with one to two pinch biopsies at colonoscopy. The CDR3 is 13 amino acids. V was trimmed by 4 bases and J by 1 base, leaving 7 bases between them. Germline V gene data show CDR1 as SGHVS and CDR2 as FQNEAQ. Whole-study findings and limits: Rectal pinch biopsies may have included blood-derived T cells, especially in patients with overt colitis. A couple of rectal clonotypes were found only in ulcerative colitis patients, all of them.

The chain joins TRBV7-8 to TRBJ1-1; the D is unclear. This sequence was found in a girl under 18 with moderate ulcerative colitis. The material sequenced was gut tissue. DNA of the CDR3: TGTGCCAGCAGCTCTGGGTGGAACACTGAAGCTTTCTTT. This sequence encodes CASSSGWNTEAFF. The full variable domain, in which reference TRBV7-8 and TRBJ1-1 provide the parts outside the CDR3, is GAGVSQSPRYKVAKRGQDVALRCDPISGHVSLFWYQQALGQGPEFLTYFQNEAQLDKSGLPSDRFFAERPEGSVSTLKIQRTQQEDSAVYLCASSSGWNTEAFFGQGTRLTVV.